These 16 T cell receptor beta chains were sequenced from one sample in a study of PD-1 blockade in classical Hodgkin lymphoma. Repertoires were generated with immunoSEQ multiplex PCR, while TCRdb's copy carries only in-frame clones and drops some. The table shows about 64,000 clones, with about 90% occurring only once. Specified time point: cycle 4 day 1 (C4D1), after 6 weeks of nivolumab. Every patient had relapsed following autologous stem cell transplantation, and cohorts differed in brentuximab vedotin exposure. The sample consisted of peripheral blood mononuclear cells (PBMCs), taken before the fourth cycle of nivolumab. All receptors come from a human donor with classical Hodgkin lymphoma.

Of note for this clone: At one end the junction does not follow the germline gene, possibly because of a read error. The V and J genes are TRBV19 and TRBJ1-5; possible D gene TRBD1, 5 bases. The CDR3 consists of 10 residues. Germline assignment: CDR1 LNHDA and CDR2 SQIVND (reference sequence). CDR3 amino acids: CASMGGRWVF. The CDR3 DNA follows: TGTGCCAGTATGGGGGGGAGGTGGGTTTTT.

This clone occurred once. The V gene is TRBV2, the J gene TRBJ1-3; unclear D gene. Germline V CDR1 and CDR2: SNHLY, FYNNEI. V lost 7 bases, J lost 4 bases, and 17 bases lay in between. The CDR3 has 15 residues. In nucleotides, the CDR3 is TGTGCCAGCAAAGGTTCCCTCTCGGGGGGAAACACCATATATTTT. This translates into CASKGSLSGGNTIYF.

The chain couples TRBV6-1 to TRBJ2-5; D possibly corresponds to TRBD1 (5 bases). Germline-derived CDR1 and CDR2 are MNHNS and SASEGT. V was trimmed by 1 base and J by 2 bases, leaving 8 bases between them. CDR3 length: 14 residues. The CDR3, as DNA: TGTGCCAGCAGTGAAGACAGGCCTCAAGAGACCCAGTACTTC. Residues: CASSEDRPQETQYF.

This clone was observed a few times. The chain has TRBV7-8 and TRBJ1-5, with D unresolved. The ends were cut back, 5 bases at V and 3 bases at J, with 8 bases in the middle. Germline lookup yields CDR1 SGHVS and CDR2 FQNEAQ. The CDR3 contains 13 residues. CDR3 DNA: TGTGCCAGCAGCGCGGGTGTCAATCAGCCCCAGCATTTT. It yields the protein CASSAGVNQPQHF.

The chain combines TRBV5-1 with TRBJ1-4; 11 bases map to TRBD1. V lost 7 bases and J lost 8; bases outside the gene matches: 7. Germline V gives CDR1 SGHRS, CDR2 YFSETQ. The CDR3 contains 14 residues. In nucleotides, the CDR3 is TGCGCCAGCGGTCCCGGGACAGGGGGGGAAAAACTGTTTTTT. Translating it yields CASGPGTGGEKLFF.

The chain uses TRBV19 and TRBJ2-7; D call uncertain. The germline V gene has CDR1 LNHDA and CDR2 SQIVND (reference sequence). This CDR3 is 12 amino acids long. V dropped 3 bases and J dropped 8 bases, with 11 bases sitting between them. CDR3 region: CASSIDQRKQYF. In DNA, the CDR3 is TGTGCCAGTAGTATCGACCAAAGGAAGCAGTACTTC.

Only one count was recorded for this clone. The chain links TRBV5-1 to TRBJ1-5, with 10 bases matching TRBD1. Trimming took 5 bases from V and 6 from J; bases not matched to a gene: 5. CDR1 is SGHRS and CDR2 is YFSETQ in the germline V gene. The CDR3 runs to 14 residues. This CDR3 is CASSPGQGSQPQHF. The CDR3 region has the DNA TGCGCCAGCAGTCCGGGACAGGGGAGTCAGCCCCAGCATTTT.

The chain combines TRBV7-9 with TRBJ1-3, with D possibly matching TRBD1 (6 bases). From germline, CDR1 is SEHNR and CDR2 FQNEAQ (reference sequence). The CDR3 is 14 amino acids. Trimming stripped 4 bases from V and 4 bases from J, with 11 bases between. The CDR3 loop reads CASSSRDIGNTIYF. DNA for the CDR3: TGTGCCAGCAGCTCCCGGGACATCGGAAACACCATATATTTT.

The rearrangement uses TRBV27 and TRBJ1-2; D is unresolved. CDR1 is MNHEY and CDR2 is SMNVEV in the germline V gene (reference sequence). V was pared by 7 bases and J by 4 bases, with 16 bases between. This CDR3 is built from 14 residues. The chain's CDR3 is CASKSGSRVYGYTF. The CDR3 DNA sequence: TGTGCCAGCAAATCCGGTTCGAGGGTCTATGGCTACACCTTC.

This clone appeared a few times. This sequence joins TRBV6-1 and TRBJ1-1; TRBD1 matches at 9 bases. Trimming removed 6 bases from V and 5 bases from J; junction bases left unmatched: 7. The CDR3 contains 14 residues. Germline-derived CDR1 and CDR2 are MNHNS and SASEGT. The CDR3 here is CASRTQGAGTEAFF. Written as DNA, the CDR3 is TGTGCCAGCAGGACACAGGGGGCGGGTACTGAAGCTTTCTTT.

This clone turned up a few times. The rearrangement links TRBV10-3 to TRBJ1-5; D remains unclear. The CDR3 sequence is 13 residues long. Germline V lookup: CDR1 ENHRY, CDR2 SYGVKD. Trimming took 2 bases from V and 5 from J, leaving 7 bases between them. Written as DNA, the CDR3 is TGTGCCATCAGTGAGGGGTTTGATCAGCCCCAGCATTTT. This gives the protein CAISEGFDQPQHF.

The genes are TRBV27 and TRBJ1-5; 7 bases are shared with TRBD1. The CDR3 covers 15 residues. The germline V gene has CDR1 MNHEY and CDR2 SMNVEV (reference sequence). With V trimmed by 5 bases and J by 6 bases, 10 bases remained unmatched. The DNA for the CDR3 is TGTGCCAGCAGTCCGCTCAGGGGGATAACTCAGCCCCAGCATTTT. Its protein product is CASSPLRGITQPQHF.

This sequence joins TRBV5-4 and TRBJ2-5, with TRBD2 matching 12 bases. Germline CDR1 SGHNT, CDR2 YYREEE (reference sequence). CDR3 length: 18 residues. V shed 0 bases and J 5 bases; nucleotides not matched to a gene: 11. CDR3 region: CASSLGASGGAGLETQYF. CDR3 nucleotide sequence: TGTGCCAGCAGCTTGGGCGCTAGCGGGGGGGCCGGGTTGGAGACCCAGTACTTC.

The chain employs TRBV27 and TRBJ1-3; 7 nucleotides agree with TRBD1. The CDR3 totals 15 residues. J lost 0 bases, V lost 6 bases, and 5 bases had no gene match. Germline CDR1 reads MNHEY; CDR2 reads SMNVEV (reference sequence). CDR3 region: CASSRDRASGNTIYF. The CDR3 region has the DNA TGTGCCAGCAGCCGCGACAGGGCCTCTGGAAACACCATATATTTT.

This CDR3 is CASVGTSYSYNEQFF. In nucleotides, the CDR3 is TGTGCCAGTGTCGGGACTTCCTACTCCTACAATGAGCAGTTCTTC. V and J are TRBV19 and TRBJ2-1; weak D call: TRBD2 (6 bases). Trimming left V 8 bases short and J 0 bases short, with 14 bases between. Germline V lookup: CDR1 LNHDA, CDR2 SQIVND (reference sequence). The CDR3 contains 15 residues.

This clone has only a few counts. The chain uses TRBV14 and TRBJ1-4; perhaps TRBD1 as D (6 bases). The V end was cut by 0 bases, the J end by 10 bases, with 9 bases between. The CDR3 totals 13 residues. The germline gives CDR1 SGHDN, CDR2 FVKESK. The chain's CDR3 is CASSQDRGGKLFF. For the CDR3, the DNA is TGTGCCAGCAGCCAAGACAGGGGCGGAAAACTGTTTTTT. Looking up the rest from reference TRBV14 and TRBJ1-4 gives the full variable domain: EAGVTQFPSHSVIEKGQTVTLRCDPISGHDNLYWYRRVMGKEIKFLLHFVKESKQDESGMPNNRFLAERTGGTYSTLKVQPAELEDSGVYFCASSQDRGGKLFFGSGTQLSVL.